One sample yielded the 11 T cell receptor beta chains listed below, sequenced in a study of T cell changes during pregnancy in multiple sclerosis. Sequencing was performed with immunoSEQ multiplex PCR; in TCRdb, only in-frame clones are kept and a portion is missing. In the table there are tens of thousands of clones, 80% to 95% of which are singletons. The material was peripheral blood, obtained in the second trimester of pregnancy. These receptors all stem from a female donor with multiple sclerosis, enrolled in a pregnancy study.

This rearrangement joins TRBV2 to TRBJ1-3, with TRBD1 matching over 8 bases. The V gene end was trimmed by 4 bases and the J gene end by 4 bases; junction bases not matched to a gene: 0. The CDR3 is made up of 13 amino acids. The V gene's germline CDR1 is SNHLY and CDR2 FYNNEI. CDR3 region: CASSGTGGNTIYF. CDR3 DNA sequence: TGTGCCAGCAGTGGGACAGGGGGAAACACCATATATTTT.

The chain uses TRBV13 and TRBJ1-2; 9 bases agree with TRBD1. J lost 3 bases, V lost 2 bases, and 7 bases had no gene match. The germline V gene encodes CDR1 PRHDT and CDR2 FYEKMQ (reference sequence). This CDR3 spans 16 amino acids. The CDR3 DNA follows: TGTGCCAGCAGCTTATCTCCGGGACAGGGCGACTATGGCTACACCTTC. Translating it yields CASSLSPGQGDYGYTF.

The rearrangement uses TRBV7-2 and TRBJ2-1; unclear D gene. CDR1 is SGHTA and CDR2 is FQGNSA in the germline V gene. This CDR3 is built from 12 residues. V was shortened by 2 bases and J by 13 bases, with 12 bases between the two germline ends. The CDR3, as DNA: TGTGCCAGCAGCTTACGGGTCTTCGATCAGTTCTTC. Its protein product is CASSLRVFDQFF.

The V and J genes are TRBV5-1 and TRBJ2-7, with 9 bases matching TRBD2. From germline, CDR1 is SGHRS and CDR2 YFSETQ. Losses at the gene ends were 1 base for V and 2 bases for J; bases not matched to a gene: 4. The CDR3 sequence is 15 residues long. CDR3 in amino acids: CASSLNLAGTYEQYF. The CDR3 nucleotides are TGCGCCAGCAGCTTGAACCTAGCGGGGACCTACGAGCAGTACTTC.

The rearrangement uses TRBV6-1 and TRBJ1-4; D is possibly TRBD1 (5 bases). The germline gives CDR1 MNHNS, CDR2 SASEGT. V lost 7 bases and J 0 bases, leaving 6 bases between the germline ends. The CDR3 has 13 residues. The CDR3 region has the DNA TGTGCCAGCAAGGGGACAACTAATGAAAAACTGTTTTTT. This gives the protein CASKGTTNEKLFF.

The V call is TRBV9, the J call TRBJ2-1, with TRBD2 matching over 14 bases. Germline CDR1 reads SGDLS; CDR2 reads YYNGEE. The CDR3 is made up of 17 amino acids. The V segment lost 0 bases and the J segment 8 bases; nucleotides outside the gene matches: 7. CDR3 amino acids: CASSVGVGLAGEDEQFF. In nucleotides, the CDR3 is TGTGCCAGCAGCGTAGGGGTGGGACTAGCGGGAGAAGATGAGCAGTTCTTC.

V and J are TRBV28 and TRBJ1-2; unclear D gene. The germline V gene encodes CDR1 MDHEN and CDR2 SYDVKM. The CDR3 contains 11 residues. Trimming left V 7 bases short and J 5 bases short, with 8 bases between. The chain's CDR3 is CASIGVYGYTF. DNA of the CDR3: TGTGCCAGCATTGGAGTTTATGGCTACACCTTC.

The V gene is TRBV28, the J gene TRBJ1-2, with D tentatively TRBD1 (5 bases). V was pared by 2 bases and J by 4 bases, with 17 bases between. The CDR3 spans 16 residues. Germline loops: CDR1 MDHEN, CDR2 SYDVKM. CDR3 coding DNA: TGTGCCAGCAGTTTAAGCGGGGCGGGGACCTCCTATGGCTACACCTTC. Translated, it gives CASSLSGAGTSYGYTF.

The V call is TRBV20-1, the J call TRBJ2-7; D gene ambiguous. This CDR3 has 11 residues. Trimming removed 1 base from V and 5 bases from J, with 6 bases in between. Looked up from germline, CDR1 is DFQATT and CDR2 is SNEGSKA (reference sequence). The chain's CDR3 is CSARGGHEQYF. In DNA, the CDR3 is TGCAGTGCTAGAGGTGGGCACGAGCAGTACTTC.

The rearrangement uses TRBV7-2 and TRBJ1-3; D is undetermined. Germline-derived CDR1 and CDR2 are SGHTA and FQGNSA. The CDR3 runs 15 residues. The germline V and J ends were trimmed by 1 base and 8 bases, with 15 bases remaining between them. DNA of the CDR3: TGTGCCAGCAGCTTAGAGAGGGTATCTTTGGACACCATATATTTT. It encodes CASSLERVSLDTIYF.

This rearrangement joins TRBV7-9 to TRBJ2-7; D is perhaps TRBD2 (6 bases). CDR1 is SEHNR, CDR2 FQNEAQ, per germline (reference sequence). Trimming pared 5 bases from V and 2 bases from J, leaving 16 bases between. The CDR3 runs 15 residues. CDR3 residues: CASSHNLLATYEQYF. The CDR3 nucleotides read TGTGCCAGCAGCCATAATCTACTAGCCACCTACGAGCAGTACTTC.